This TCR beta chain was retrieved from a study of blood T cell repertoires in COVID-19. Turning to the study itself: Samples came from the United States, Italy and Spain, spanning acute and convalescent COVID-19.

Original handling: Reference gene primers were amplified, and this amplification served to estimate nucleated cell counts. The assay was immunoSEQ multiplex PCR, and TCRdb's table has in-frame clones only and misses some. V and J calls and clone size come straight from that table; D and trimming were deduced from the DNA. The sample shows approximately 230,000 clones, around 80% of them seen only once. As for this clone: The sample contains more than one DNA sequence encoding this CDR3.

This CDR3 is 13 amino acids long. Trimming removed 2 bases from V and 1 base from J, with 6 bases in between. Germline V lookup: CDR1 SGHRS, CDR2 YFSETQ. What was sequenced was peripheral blood. The chain combines TRBV5-1 with TRBJ1-1; D possibly corresponds to TRBD1 (5 bases). This TCR was sampled from a woman in her 40s with active or convalescent COVID-19. CDR3 region: CASSFGQNTEAFF. The CDR3 nucleotides read TGCGCCAGCAGCTTCGGACAGAACACTGAAGCTTTCTTT. The variable domain in full, completed from reference TRBV5-1 and TRBJ1-1, reads KAGVTQTPRYLIKTRGQQVTLSCSPISGHRSVSWYQQTPGQGLQFLFEYFSETQRNKGNFPGRFSGRQFSNSRSEMNVSTLELGDSALYLCASSFGQNTEAFFGQGTRLTVV.